The 17 T cell receptor beta chains below were found in one sample sequenced in a study of blood T cell repertoires in COVID-19. Assay used: immunoSEQ multiplex PCR; TCRdb lists only in-frame clones, some missing. The sample yields roughly 120,000 clones, approximately 90% seen once. The sample consisted of peripheral blood. These receptors originate from a human donor with active COVID-19. The donor label of this sample is uncertain.

The genes are TRBV21-1 and TRBJ1-5; the DNA was not compared with TRBD1, the D call given in the table. TRBV21-1 is an annotated pseudogene. This CDR3 spans 14 amino acids. CDR3 region: CASMRDRVHQPQHF. CDR3 coding DNA: TGTGCCAGCATGAGGGACAGGGTTCATCAGCCCCAGCATTTT.

J is TRBJ2-7 and V is TRBV18; 9 nucleotides line up with TRBD2. The CDR3 spans 15 residues. The V gene end was trimmed by 3 bases and the J gene end by 0 bases; junction bases not matched to a gene: 3. Germline CDR1 reads KGHSH; CDR2 reads LQKENI. In nucleotides, the CDR3 is TGTGCCAGCTCACCCAGCGGGGGGCTCTCCTACGAGCAGTACTTC. Its protein is CASSPSGGLSYEQYF. The whole variable domain, remainder taken from reference TRBV18 and TRBJ2-7, is NAGVMQNPRHLVRRRGQEARLRCSPMKGHSHVYWYRQLPEEGLKFMVYLQKENIIDESGMPKERFSAEFPKEGPSILRIQQVVRGDSAAYFCASSPSGGLSYEQYFGPGTRLTVT.

This sequence joins TRBV4-2 and TRBJ2-2; 10 nucleotides line up with TRBD1. There are 16 residues in the CDR3. V lost 4 bases and J lost 7; bases outside the gene matches: 9. Germline-derived CDR1 and CDR2 are LGHNA and YNFKEQ. The CDR3 DNA sequence: TGTGCCAGCAGCCCCTCCGACAGGGGGCACGGCGGGGAGCTGTTTTTT. Translation: CASSPSDRGHGGELFF.

The chain recombines TRBV18 with TRBJ2-3; no reliable D call. The CDR3 covers 19 residues. Trimming took 3 bases from V and 0 from J, leaving 22 bases between them. The germline gives CDR1 KGHSH, CDR2 LQKENI. The CDR3, as DNA: TGTGCCAGCTCACCCCTCGCCGATAACTCCCCCTCTAGCACAGATACGCAGTATTTT. It yields the protein CASSPLADNSPSSTDTQYF.

The chain uses TRBV21-1 and TRBJ1-6. TRBV21-1 is a documented pseudogene. CDR3 length: 20 amino acids. The CDR3 bases are TGTGCCAGCAGCAATGGGACTCGGAGGGTGTCCGCAGCACACAATTCACCCCTCCACTTT. Its protein is CASSNGTRRVSAAHNSPLHF.

V and J are TRBV6-2 or TRBV6-3 and TRBJ1-5, with D unresolved. With 6 bases removed from V and 11 bases from J, the gap between germline ends came to 23 bases. Germline loops: CDR1 MNHEY, CDR2 SVGEGT. The length of the CDR3 is 15 residues. As DNA, the CDR3 is TGTGCCAGCAGCGGAACATTCGGGTTGATGATGGCCCAGCATTTT. Translating gives CASSGTFGLMMAQHF.

The V and J genes are TRBV11-2 and TRBJ2-3; TRBD1 matches 7 bases. The V and J ends lost 3 bases and 1 base, in that order; junction bases with no gene match: 4. The CDR3 is 15 amino acids. CDR1 is SGHAT, CDR2 FQNNGV, per germline. CDR3 in amino acids: CASSFTGVGTDTQYF. The CDR3 nucleotides are TGTGCCAGCAGCTTTACAGGGGTTGGCACAGATACGCAGTATTTT.

On this clone: Germline is not matched at one junction end, which may reflect a read error. The CDR3 bases are TGTGCCAGCAGCAGGGACAGGGTCTCACGGGTGGACTTT. As protein: CASSRDRVSRVDF. The rearrangement joins TRBV28 to TRBJ1-6, with 9 bases lining up with TRBD1. In germline, CDR1 is MDHEN, CDR2 SYDVKM. This CDR3 is built from 13 residues.

The chain has TRBV2 and TRBJ2-7; 7 bases agree with TRBD1. Germline CDR1 SNHLY, CDR2 FYNNEI. V lost 1 base and J lost 8; bases outside the gene matches: 17. This CDR3 has 17 residues. The CDR3 here is CASSEVGPGQEGSQQYF. The DNA for the CDR3 is TGTGCCAGCAGTGAAGTCGGCCCTGGACAGGAAGGGAGTCAGCAGTACTTC.

The DNA for the CDR3 is TGTGCCAGCAGCCGCCTCGACAGGGGTTTAGACTATGGCTACACCTTC. Protein product: CASSRLDRGLDYGYTF. The genes are TRBV6-2 or TRBV6-3 and TRBJ1-2; 8 nucleotides line up with TRBD1. Germline assignment: CDR1 MNHEY and CDR2 SVGEGT. The CDR3 has 16 residues. V lost 6 bases, J lost 3 bases, and 12 bases stayed unmatched.

The rearrangement joins TRBV7-2 to TRBJ2-1, with D possibly matching TRBD2 (6 bases). The CDR3 sequence is 15 residues long. Germline lookup yields CDR1 SGHTA and CDR2 FQGNSA. The V gene lost 1 base and the J gene lost 4 bases, with 11 bases spanning the gap. CDR3 sequence (DNA): TGTGCCAGCAGCTTAGAACGGGGGAGTTACAATGAGCAGTTCTTC. Amino acid sequence: CASSLERGSYNEQFF.

This rearrangement joins TRBV7-2 to TRBJ2-3; D remains ambiguous. Trimming removed 7 bases at V and 0 bases at J, with 11 bases between. The length of the CDR3 is 14 residues. Germline loops: CDR1 SGHTA, CDR2 FQGNSA. The CDR3 DNA reads as TGTGCCAGCACTCTTTTTGGCAGCACAGATACGCAGTATTTT. It yields the protein CASTLFGSTDTQYF.

The chain couples TRBV4-1 to TRBJ2-1; D remains unclear. V dropped 1 base and J dropped 7 bases, with 5 bases sitting between them. The CDR3 has 12 residues. Germline V gene data show CDR1 as MGHRA and CDR2 as YSYEKL. CDR3 residues: CASSQGHNEQFF. The CDR3 coding sequence is TGCGCCAGCAGCCAAGGTCATAATGAGCAGTTCTTC.

The rearrangement uses TRBV29-1 and TRBJ1-4; perhaps TRBD1 as D (5 bases). Germline lookup yields CDR1 SQVTM and CDR2 ANQGSEA. The CDR3 totals 15 residues. Trimming took off 6 bases at V and 4 bases at J, with 18 bases between the two ends. DNA of the CDR3: TGCAGCGTCAAGTCCATGGGGGGGTTTAATGAAAAACTGTTTTTT. Protein sequence: CSVKSMGGFNEKLFF.

The V call is TRBV7-2, the J call TRBJ2-7, with a tentative D call TRBD1 (6 bases). The germline V and J ends were trimmed by 5 bases and 7 bases, with 12 bases remaining between them. Germline CDR1 is SGHTA and CDR2 is FQGNSA. The CDR3 consists of 12 residues. Here the CDR3 DNA reads TGTGCCAGCAGCCGACTTAGGGGGGAGCAGTACTTC. Amino acid sequence: CASSRLRGEQYF.

The chain couples TRBV2 to TRBJ1-1; 8 bases are a match to TRBD1. Germline V CDR1 and CDR2: SNHLY, FYNNEI. V gave up 5 bases and J gave up 1 base; unmatched junction bases: 6. There are 15 residues in the CDR3. The CDR3 DNA reads TGTGCCAGCAGTCCACGGACAGGGACGAACACTGAAGCTTTCTTT. Amino acids: CASSPRTGTNTEAFF.

This clone was recorded a few times. This chain connects TRBV7-6 to TRBJ2-1; TRBD1 agrees at 7 bases. The ends lost 5 bases at V and 6 bases at J; junction bases unmatched: 16. CDR3 size: 17 residues. Germline values: CDR1 SGHVS, CDR2 FNYEAQ. CDR3 in amino acids: CASSLIGSTGASNEQFF. CDR3 coding DNA: TGTGCCAGCAGCCTTATCGGTTCCACAGGGGCTAGCAATGAGCAGTTCTTC.